The 9 T cell receptor beta chains below all came from one sample that was sequenced in a study of radiation and T cells in renal cell carcinoma. Time point indicated: blood 2 weeks post-SBRT. Regarding treatment: 15 Gy SBRT to primary tumor, nephrectomy 4 weeks later. Clones were sequenced by immunoSEQ multiplex PCR, and TCRdb holds only the in-frame ones, with some missing. The table lists some 120,000 clones, 75% to 85% of them singletons. The input for sequencing was blood, taken from a patient whose treatment included radiotherapy and nephrectomy. These receptors were taken from a woman in her sixties with renal cell carcinoma.

V gene TRBV6-6 combines with J gene TRBJ2-2, with TRBD1 matching over 7 bases. The CDR3 has 14 amino acids. From germline, CDR1 is MNHNY and CDR2 SVGAGI (reference sequence). V shed 6 bases and J 2 bases; nucleotides not matched to a gene: 3. DNA for the CDR3: TGTGCCAGCAGGGGACAGAGTAACACCGGGGAGCTGTTTTTT. As protein: CASRGQSNTGELFF.

The chain employs TRBV9 and TRBJ2-3; 9 bases agree with TRBD1. With 3 bases clipped from V and 0 bases from J, the junction kept 8 bases outside the gene matches. CDR1 and CDR2 (germline): SGDLS, YYNGEE. The length of the CDR3 is 17 residues. CDR3 in DNA: TGTGCCAGCAGCGGTGGGGACAGGGTTCCTAGCACAGATACGCAGTATTTT. Its translation: CASSGGDRVPSTDTQYF.

The rearrangement links TRBV4-2 to TRBJ2-5; D remains ambiguous. Deletions cut 2 bases from V and 2 bases from J, with 3 bases between. Germline V gives CDR1 LGHNA, CDR2 YNFKEQ. The CDR3 has 12 residues. CDR3 sequence reads: CASSQLQETQYF. CDR3 coding DNA: TGTGCCAGCAGCCAATTGCAAGAGACCCAGTACTTC.

The chain links TRBV5-1 to TRBJ1-2, with a weak D call TRBD1 (6 bases). CDR3 length equals 15 residues. The germline gives CDR1 SGHRS, CDR2 YFSETQ. V was pared by 1 base and J by 3 bases, with 13 bases between. The CDR3: CASSLPEGGDYGYTF. CDR3 DNA sequence: TGCGCCAGCAGCTTGCCCGAGGGGGGCGACTATGGCTACACCTTC.

As to this clone: Other DNA variants within this sample encode the same CDR3. The chain links TRBV5-6 to TRBJ2-7, with D uncertain. Germline CDR1 reads SGHDT; CDR2 reads YYEEEE. V gave up 1 base and J gave up 0 bases, with 2 bases separating them. The CDR3 runs 12 residues. The CDR3 here is CASSLFSYEQYF. Here the CDR3 DNA reads TGTGCCAGCAGCTTGTTCTCCTACGAGCAGTACTTC.

V is TRBV14 and J is TRBJ2-3; no reliable D call. Trimming took off 0 bases at V and 2 bases at J, with 21 bases between the two ends. CDR1 is SGHDN, CDR2 FVKESK, per germline. The CDR3 is 19 amino acids. CDR3 region: CASSQDLRRRTASTDTQYF. CDR3 nucleotide sequence: TGTGCCAGCAGCCAAGATCTAAGAAGACGGACGGCATCCACAGATACGCAGTATTTT.

The rearrangement uses TRBV28 and TRBJ2-1; D not certain. Germline V CDR1 and CDR2: MDHEN, SYDVKM. The CDR3 is 16 residues long. The V and J ends lost 3 bases and 0 bases respectively, with 12 bases between them. The CDR3 protein is CASSFLSRSSYNEQFF. CDR3 DNA sequence: TGTGCCAGCAGTTTCCTCAGCCGGAGCTCCTACAATGAGCAGTTCTTC.

The chain carries TRBV7-9 and TRBJ1-1, with D hard to call. Trimming shortened V by 1 base and J by 2 bases, and 8 bases separated the two germline ends. Looked up from germline, CDR1 is SEHNR and CDR2 is FQNEAQ (reference sequence). There are 14 residues in the CDR3. For the CDR3, the DNA is TGTGCCAGCAGCTTAGGGACTGCAAACACTGAAGCTTTCTTT. Its translation: CASSLGTANTEAFF.

The V call is TRBV6-5, the J call TRBJ1-5; 10 positions match TRBD1. Germline CDR1 MNHEY, CDR2 SVGAGI. The CDR3 spans 14 residues. Trimming cost V 9 bases and J 7 bases; bases outside gene matches: 9. The CDR3 sequence is CASRTGTGVQPQHF. As DNA, the CDR3 is TGTGCCAGTAGAACCGGGACAGGGGTACAGCCCCAGCATTTT.